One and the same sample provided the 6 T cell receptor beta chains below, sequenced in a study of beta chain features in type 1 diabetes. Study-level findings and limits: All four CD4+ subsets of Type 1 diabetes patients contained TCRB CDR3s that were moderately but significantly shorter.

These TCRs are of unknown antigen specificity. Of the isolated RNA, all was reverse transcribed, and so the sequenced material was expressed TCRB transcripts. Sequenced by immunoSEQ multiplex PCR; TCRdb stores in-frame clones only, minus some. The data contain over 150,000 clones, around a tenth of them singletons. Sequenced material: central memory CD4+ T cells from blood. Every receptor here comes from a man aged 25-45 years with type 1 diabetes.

CDR3 DNA: TGTGCCAGCTCCCGGGGAGATAGAGTGCAGTACTTC. This translates into CASSRGDRVQYF. V gene TRBV7-9 combines with J gene TRBJ2-7; tentatively, D is TRBD2 (5 bases). Germline V CDR1 and CDR2: SEHNR, FQNEAQ (reference sequence). The CDR3 contains 12 residues. Trimming took 8 bases from V and 9 from J, leaving 17 bases between them. Based on the CDR3 plus reference TRBV7-9 and TRBJ2-7, the full variable domain is DTGVSQNPRHKITKRGQNVTFRCDPISEHNRLYWYRQTLGQGPEFLTYFQNEAQLEKSRLLSDRFSAERPKGSFSTLEIQRTEQGDSAMYLCASSRGDRVQYFGPGTRLTVT.

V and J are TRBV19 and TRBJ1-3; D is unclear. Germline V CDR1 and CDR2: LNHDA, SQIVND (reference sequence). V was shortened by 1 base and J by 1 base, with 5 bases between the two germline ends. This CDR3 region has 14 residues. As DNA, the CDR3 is TGTGCCAGTAGTATAGCGTCTTCTGGAAACACCATATATTTT. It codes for CASSIASSGNTIYF.

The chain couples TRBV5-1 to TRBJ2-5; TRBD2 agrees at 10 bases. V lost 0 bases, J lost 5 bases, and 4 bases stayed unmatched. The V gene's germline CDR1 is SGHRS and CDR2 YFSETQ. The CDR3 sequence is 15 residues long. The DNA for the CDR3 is TGCGCCAGCAGCTTGGCTCTAGCGGGAGCCGAGACCCAGTACTTC. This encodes CASSLALAGAETQYF.

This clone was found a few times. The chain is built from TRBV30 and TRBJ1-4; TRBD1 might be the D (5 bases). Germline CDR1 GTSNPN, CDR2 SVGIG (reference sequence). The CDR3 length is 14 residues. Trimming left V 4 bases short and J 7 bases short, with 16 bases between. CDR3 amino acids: CAWKLGGSGEKLFF. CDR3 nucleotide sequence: TGTGCCTGGAAGCTCGGGGGATCGGGTGAAAAACTGTTTTTT.

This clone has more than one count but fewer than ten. CDR3 in DNA: TGTGCCATCAGTGAGCGCAGGGGCCTGGATGGAAACACCATATATTTT. This encodes CAISERRGLDGNTIYF. The genes are TRBV10-3 and TRBJ1-3; possible D gene TRBD1, 6 bases. The CDR3 covers 16 residues. Germline-derived CDR1 and CDR2 are ENHRY and SYGVKD. V was trimmed by 2 bases and J by 3 bases, leaving 14 bases between them.

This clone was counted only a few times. The CDR3: CASRQRTSTDTQYF. The CDR3 DNA reads as TGTGCCAGCAGGCAACGAACTAGCACAGATACGCAGTATTTT. The chain is built from TRBV7-2 and TRBJ2-3; D is ambiguous. Germline loops: CDR1 SGHTA, CDR2 FQGNSA. The ends were cut back, 6 bases at V and 0 bases at J, with 10 bases in the middle. The CDR3 loop spans 14 amino acids.